Below, one TCR beta chain is given with its context. TCRdb keeps only in-frame clones here, not all; method: immunoSEQ multiplex PCR. The top ten hold about 0.064% of the sample, which has under 600,000 clones, approximately 95% seen once. Trimming took 2 bases from V and 1 from J, leaving 8 bases between them. CDR1 is MGHRA and CDR2 is YSYEKL in the germline V gene. The CDR3 is made up of 14 amino acids. The source of the sample is a study of shared clonotypes between healthy human individuals. Sequencing was carried out using naive CD4+ T cells sorted from blood. Regarding subset: CD45RA+ positively selected. This receptor was identified in a woman younger than 45 in good health. V gene TRBV4-1 combines with J gene TRBJ1-1; D is undetermined. For the CDR3, the DNA is TGCGCCAGCAGCCAATATAATGCGAACACTGAAGCTTTCTTT. The encoded protein is CASSQYNANTEAFF.